This T cell receptor beta chain stems from a study of cytotoxic CD8 clonotypes in ibrutinib-treated CLL. CDR3 size: 14 residues. V was pared by 4 bases and J by 5 bases, with 12 bases between. CDR1 is SGHVS, CDR2 FNYEAQ, per germline. Whole-study findings and limits: Sustained-remission and progressing patients were not sampled at matched times.

This clone was detected only once. Antigen specificity is unknown. Generated by immunoSEQ multiplex PCR, the TCRdb table keeps only in-frame clones and is missing some. Found here are tens of thousands of clones, approximately 81% of them singletons; the top ten hold approximately 7.8%. This chain uses TRBV7-6 with TRBJ1-5, with D perhaps TRBD1 (6 bases). The receptor was isolated from a human donor with chronic lymphocytic leukemia. The specimen was PBMCs, collected before ibrutinib treatment. The CDR3 nucleotides are TGTGCCAGCAGCTCCAGGGGAGGCGATCAGCCCCAGCATTTT. This translates into CASSSRGGDQPQHF.